A single TCR beta chain is shown here with its context. Antigen unknown. Constant-segment primers and 5'RACE yielded cDNA libraries for TCR alpha and TCR beta, each carrying sample barcodes and UMIs. TCRdb re-analysed the 5' RACE reads in MiXCR, keeping a single row per CDR3 protein. The sample consists of roughly 86,000 distinct CDR3 sequences, around an eighth of them appearing once. Germline values: CDR1 MDHEN, CDR2 SYDVKM. Trimming cost V 1 base and J 4 bases, with 13 bases left between them. There are 15 residues in the CDR3. The data belong to a study of T-cell memory formation after mild COVID-19. The study, taken as a whole, reports: CD4+ bias marked clones expanding day 15 to 37, unlike balanced contracting clones. Chiefly within CM and EM were the contracting CD4+ clones; CD8+ ones were within EMRA. Nothing confirmed that second-wave clones peaking on day 37 were specific for SARS-CoV-2.

This clonotype originated in an adult woman who had mild COVID-19 (a few samples of this study predate the infection). Cell type and time point are not known. The V and J genes are TRBV28 and TRBJ1-1; possible D gene TRBD1, 6 bases. The sequenced material came from PBMCs or a T cell subset sorted from them (not recorded which). CDR3 DNA sequence: TGTGCCAGCAGTTTATCTCCTAGGGGGGGCACTGAAGCTTTCTTT. It translates to CASSLSPRGGTEAFF.